The 12 T cell receptor beta chains presented below share a single source sample, sequenced in a study of T-cell memory formation after mild COVID-19. Via MiXCR, TCRdb re-called the 5' RACE reads, giving one row per CDR3 protein. Among about 390,000 distinct CDR3 sequences listed, around 21% were seen once. Sequenced: PBMCs or a T cell subset sorted from them (not recorded which). Source of these receptors: an adult woman who had mild COVID-19 (a few samples of this study predate the infection). Cell type and time point are not known.

The genes are TRBV7-6 and TRBJ2-1; tentatively, D is TRBD2 (5 bases). CDR1 and CDR2 (germline): SGHVS, FNYEAQ. There are 14 residues in the CDR3. With 0 bases removed from V and 8 bases from J, the gap between germline ends came to 11 bases. The CDR3, as DNA: TGTGCCAGCAGCTTAGCGCCTACTAGGGATGAGCAGTTCTTC. Protein: CASSLAPTRDEQFF.

V usage is TRBV24-1 and J usage is TRBJ2-2; D gene unclear. CDR3 size: 12 residues. Germline CDR1 and CDR2: KGHDR and SFDVKD. V lost 10 bases and J 2 bases, leaving 7 bases between the germline ends. Here the CDR3 DNA reads TGTGCCACTAACAGCAACACCGGGGAGCTGTTTTTT. Translated: CATNSNTGELFF.

This clonotype occurred a few times. V usage is TRBV5-1 and J usage is TRBJ1-4; the D gene is possibly TRBD1 (6 bases). V shed 4 bases and J shed 6 bases, with 13 bases lying between them. Germline CDR1 is SGHRS and CDR2 is YFSETQ. This CDR3 has 14 residues. CDR3 coding DNA: TGCGCCAGCAGCAGGGGGACGGAGGATGAAAAACTGTTTTTT. Encoded protein: CASSRGTEDEKLFF.

Concerning this clonotype: Since a much larger clone is just one base distant, this may be a read error. CDR3 amino acids: CASSLVTGVGGTQYF. For the CDR3, the DNA is TGTGCCAGCAGCTTAGTTACGGGAGTAGGCGGGACCCAGTACTTC. V usage is TRBV7-3 and J usage is TRBJ2-5; D possibly corresponds to TRBD2 (6 bases). This CDR3 is built from 15 residues. Germline V gives CDR1 SGHTA, CDR2 FQGTGA. V was pared by 2 bases and J by 7 bases, with 17 bases between.

Note on this clonotype: Relative to the germline gene, one junction end is altered; a read error may explain this. The CDR3 here is CATSDLPSGSPFLNF. Written as DNA, the CDR3 is TGTGCCACCAGTGATTTGCCTAGCGGGAGCCCCTTCTTGAACTTC. The chain employs TRBV24-1 and TRBJ2-1; 10 nucleotides agree with TRBD2. In germline, CDR1 is KGHDR, CDR2 SFDVKD. The CDR3 totals 15 residues.

This clonotype turned up a few times. This chain joins TRBV7-9 and TRBJ1-2, with D possibly TRBD1 on 6 matching bases. CDR3 size: 15 residues. V lost 4 bases to trimming and J lost 7 bases, with 19 bases between them. CDR1 is SEHNR, CDR2 FQNEAQ, per germline (reference sequence). CDR3 loop: CASSSTDQGFGGYTF. The CDR3 DNA follows: TGTGCCAGCAGCTCCACCGATCAGGGGTTTGGTGGCTACACCTTC.

This chain links TRBV20-1 with TRBJ2-3; 12 positions match TRBD2. Germline V lookup: CDR1 DFQATT, CDR2 SNEGSKA (reference sequence). V trimming: 3 bases; J trimming: 5 bases; junction bases outside the gene matches: 3. This CDR3 is built from 14 residues. CDR3 protein: CSARLAGGLDTQYF. The CDR3 coding sequence is TGCAGTGCTAGGCTAGCGGGGGGGCTAGATACGCAGTATTTT.

V usage is TRBV11-3 and J usage is TRBJ2-7; 11 bases line up with TRBD2. The CDR3 runs 19 residues. Per germline, CDR1 SGHNT and CDR2 YENEEA. The junction had 13 bases not matched to a gene; V was cut back by 3 bases and J by 0 bases. The CDR3 is CASSFPLGPGLAASYEQYF. Written as DNA, the CDR3 is TGTGCCAGCAGCTTTCCCTTAGGCCCGGGACTAGCGGCCTCCTACGAGCAGTACTTC.

V is TRBV20-1 and J is TRBJ1-1, with D possibly matching TRBD1 (5 bases). This CDR3 spans 14 amino acids. The germline V gene encodes CDR1 DFQATT and CDR2 SNEGSKA (reference sequence). V was trimmed by 1 base and J by 1 base, leaving 10 bases between them. CDR3 protein: CSARVSTANTEAFF. For the CDR3, the DNA is TGCAGTGCTAGAGTCTCGACAGCGAACACTGAAGCTTTCTTT.

V is TRBV4-3 and J is TRBJ2-1; maybe TRBD2 (5 bases). The V gene's germline CDR1 is LGHNA and CDR2 YSLEER. The CDR3 length is 17 residues. V was pared by 0 bases and J by 0 bases, with 12 bases between. The CDR3 bases are TGCGCCAGCAGCCAAGATATTTCTACTAGCTCCTACAATGAGCAGTTCTTC. It specifies CASSQDISTSSYNEQFF.

The table lists this clonotype with a few counts. The V and J genes are TRBV19 and TRBJ1-5; unclear D gene. From germline, CDR1 is LNHDA and CDR2 SQIVND (reference sequence). Trimming left V 3 bases short and J 5 bases short, with 11 bases between. The CDR3 contains 14 residues. The CDR3 here is CASSIDTGDQPQHF. The DNA of the CDR3 is TGTGCCAGTAGTATTGACACTGGAGATCAGCCCCAGCATTTT.

The chain carries TRBV7-9 and TRBJ2-5; 8 bases fit TRBD1. Losses at the gene ends were 1 base for V and 5 bases for J; bases not matched to a gene: 6. The CDR3 totals 15 residues. The germline V gene encodes CDR1 SEHNR and CDR2 FQNEAQ (reference sequence). The CDR3 spells CASSLEDRVLETQYF. In DNA, the CDR3 is TGTGCCAGCAGCTTAGAGGACAGGGTGTTGGAGACCCAGTACTTC.